This TCR beta chain was sequenced for a study of Graves' ophthalmopathy and Graves' hyperthyroidism. At the level of the study: Peripheral blood was gathered at first diagnosis, ahead of any treatment whatsoever.

For repertoire sequencing, the TCR beta CDR3 regions were amplified from RNA transcripts. Following a first-round RT-PCR that used HTBI primers, a second-round multiplex PCR was carried out. From the multiplex PCR reads, TCRdb called clonotypes with MiXCR, one entry per CDR3 protein. This repertoire shows almost 750,000 distinct CDR3 sequences, roughly 40% found once; its top ten account for 44%. Germline assignment: CDR1 KGHDR and CDR2 SFDVKD. The CDR3 runs 12 residues. For donors with ophthalmopathy, the disease showed moderate-to-severe activity, reached CAS ≥3 and NOSPECS ≥4, and had lasted under 3 months. Patients were diagnosed from clinical symptoms, serum thyroxine, TRAb, thyroid ultrasound and orbital computed tomography. Of note for this clonotype: The antigen is undetermined. This sequence may be a read error, since a much larger clone differs from it by one base.

General observations from the study: In blood appeared most of the expanded thyroid clonotypes whose frequency exceeded 0.001.

This receptor was identified in an adult man with Graves' ophthalmopathy. The specimen sequenced was peripheral blood. The chain is built from TRBV24-1 and TRBJ1-1, with D possibly being TRBD1 (6 bases). The CDR3 region is CATGGADTEALF. In DNA form, the CDR3 reads TGTGCCACAGGGGGTGCGGACACTGAAGCTCTCTTT.